This entry concerns a single T cell receptor (beta chain). This entry belongs to a study of CD8 T cells in Susac syndrome. Study background: When their blood was taken, patients with Susac syndrome were therapy-naive, taking corticosteroids, or taking intravenous immunoglobulin alone.

With random hexamers, 0.5 to 1 ug RNA was reverse transcribed. TCRdb redid the calling of the immunoSEQ multiplex PCR reads with MiXCR, one entry per CDR3 protein. This sample has about 53,000 distinct CDR3 sequences, with just under 95% found just once. The CDR3 is made up of 16 amino acids. Looked up from germline, CDR1 is MNHEY and CDR2 is SMNVEV (reference sequence). Germline trimming cut 8 bases from V and 2 bases from J; bases unmatched to any gene: 9. The sequencing sample was made of CD8+ T cells from PBMCs. The source of this sequence is a human donor with Susac syndrome. The chain is built from TRBV27 and TRBJ2-3; the match to TRBD2 covers 11 bases. The CDR3 coding sequence is TGTGCCAGCTCGCCTAGCGGGGGGTTACTCACAGATACGCAGTATTTT. It codes for CASSPSGGLLTDTQYF.